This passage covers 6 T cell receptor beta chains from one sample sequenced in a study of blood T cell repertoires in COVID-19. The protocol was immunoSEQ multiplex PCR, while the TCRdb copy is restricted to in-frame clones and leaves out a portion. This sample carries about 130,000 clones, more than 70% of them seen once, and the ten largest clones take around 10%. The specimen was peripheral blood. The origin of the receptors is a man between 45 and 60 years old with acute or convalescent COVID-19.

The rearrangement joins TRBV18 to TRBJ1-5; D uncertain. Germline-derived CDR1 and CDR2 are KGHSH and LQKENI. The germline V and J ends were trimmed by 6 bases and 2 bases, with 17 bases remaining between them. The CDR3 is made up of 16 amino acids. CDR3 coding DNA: TGTGCCAGCTCCTCCTTTACGGGGAAGGGCAATCAGCCCCAGCATTTT. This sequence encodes CASSSFTGKGNQPQHF. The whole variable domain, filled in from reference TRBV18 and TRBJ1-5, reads NAGVMQNPRHLVRRRGQEARLRCSPMKGHSHVYWYRQLPEEGLKFMVYLQKENIIDESGMPKERFSAEFPKEGPSILRIQQVVRGDSAAYFCASSSFTGKGNQPQHFGDGTRLSIL.

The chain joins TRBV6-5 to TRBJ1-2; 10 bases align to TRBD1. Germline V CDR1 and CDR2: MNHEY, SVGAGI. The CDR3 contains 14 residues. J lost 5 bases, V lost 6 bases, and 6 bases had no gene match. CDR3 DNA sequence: TGTGCCAGCAGCTATGGGACAGGGGTTTATGGCTACACCTTC. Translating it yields CASSYGTGVYGYTF.

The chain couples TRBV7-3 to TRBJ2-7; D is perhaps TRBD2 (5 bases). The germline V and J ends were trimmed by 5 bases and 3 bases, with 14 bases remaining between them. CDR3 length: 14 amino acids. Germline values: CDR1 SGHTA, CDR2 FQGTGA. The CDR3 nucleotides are TGTGCCAGCAGCAAAACCCACGGGAACTACGAGCAGTACTTC. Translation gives CASSKTHGNYEQYF.

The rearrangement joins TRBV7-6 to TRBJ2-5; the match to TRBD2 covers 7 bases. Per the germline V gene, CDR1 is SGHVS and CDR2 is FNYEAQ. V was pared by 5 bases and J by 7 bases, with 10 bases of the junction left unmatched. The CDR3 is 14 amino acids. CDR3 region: CASSPERTRATQYF. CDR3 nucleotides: TGTGCCAGCAGCCCCGAACGGACTAGGGCGACCCAGTACTTC.

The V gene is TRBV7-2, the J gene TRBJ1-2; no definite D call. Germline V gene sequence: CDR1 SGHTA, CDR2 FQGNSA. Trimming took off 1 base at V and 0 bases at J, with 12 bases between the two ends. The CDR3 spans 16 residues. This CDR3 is CASSLGSWMANYGYTF. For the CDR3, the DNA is TGTGCCAGCAGCTTAGGGAGTTGGATGGCTAACTATGGCTACACCTTC.

The CDR3 region has the DNA TGTGCCACCCTCAGCGGGACCAGGGAAGCTTTCTTT. Protein product: CATLSGTREAFF. The chain employs TRBV19 and TRBJ1-1; a possible D gene is TRBD1 (5 bases). The CDR3 consists of 12 residues. CDR1 is LNHDA, CDR2 SQIVND, per germline (reference sequence). With 10 bases removed from V and 8 bases from J, the gap between germline ends came to 17 bases.